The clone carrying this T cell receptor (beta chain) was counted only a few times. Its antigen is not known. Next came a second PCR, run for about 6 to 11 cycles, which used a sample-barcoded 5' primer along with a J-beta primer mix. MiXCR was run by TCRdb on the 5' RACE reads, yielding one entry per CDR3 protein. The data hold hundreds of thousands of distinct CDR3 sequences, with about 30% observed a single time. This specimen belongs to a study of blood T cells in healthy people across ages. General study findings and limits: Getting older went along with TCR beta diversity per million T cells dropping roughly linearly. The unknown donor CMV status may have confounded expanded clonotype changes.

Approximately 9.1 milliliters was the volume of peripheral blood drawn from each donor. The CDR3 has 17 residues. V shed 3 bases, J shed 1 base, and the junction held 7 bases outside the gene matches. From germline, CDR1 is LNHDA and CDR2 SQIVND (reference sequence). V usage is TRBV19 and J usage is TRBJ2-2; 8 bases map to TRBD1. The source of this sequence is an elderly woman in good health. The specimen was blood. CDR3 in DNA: TGTGCCAGTAGTATCTGGACCGGGACAGGGAACACCGGGGAGCTGTTTTTT. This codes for CASSIWTGTGNTGELFF.